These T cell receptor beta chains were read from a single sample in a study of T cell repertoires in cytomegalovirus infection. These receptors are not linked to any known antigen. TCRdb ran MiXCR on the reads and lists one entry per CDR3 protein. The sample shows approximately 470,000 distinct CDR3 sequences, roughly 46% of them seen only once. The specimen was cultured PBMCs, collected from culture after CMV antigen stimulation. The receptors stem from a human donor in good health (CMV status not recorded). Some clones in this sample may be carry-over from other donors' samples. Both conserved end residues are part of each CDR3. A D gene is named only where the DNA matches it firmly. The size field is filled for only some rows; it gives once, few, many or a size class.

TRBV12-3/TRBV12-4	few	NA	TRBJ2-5	TGTGCCAGCAGCCCTGGTGGCTACCTTATAGGGCAAGAGACCCAGTACTTC	CASSPGGYLIGQETQYF
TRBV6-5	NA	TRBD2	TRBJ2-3	TGTGCCAGCAGGGAACTAGCGGGAGGGACAGATACGCAGTATTTT	CASRELAGGTDTQYF
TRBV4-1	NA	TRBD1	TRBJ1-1	TGCGCCAGCAGCCCTTGGACAGGGCCGAGAGGCACTGAAGCTTTCTTT	CASSPWTGPRGTEAFF
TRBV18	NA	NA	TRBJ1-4	TGTGCCAGCTCACCGACAGAGAAGAATGAAAAACTGTTTTTT	CASSPTEKNEKLFF
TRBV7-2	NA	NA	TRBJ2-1	TGTGCCAGCAACAAATACCTAGCGACCTACAATGAGCAGTTCTTC	CASNKYLATYNEQFF
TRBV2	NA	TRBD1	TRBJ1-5	TGTGCCAGCAGTCCGGGGAAGGGGGCTCAGCCCCAGCATTTT	CASSPGKGAQPQHF
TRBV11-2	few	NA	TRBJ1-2	TGTGCCAGCAGTCAGGTCGACTATGGCTACACCTTC	CASSQVDYGYTF
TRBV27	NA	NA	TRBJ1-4	TGTGCCAGCAGTGCCCGGGACGGCCTAAAACTGTTTTTT	CASSARDGLKLFF
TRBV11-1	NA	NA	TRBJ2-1	TGTGCCAGCAGCTTGGAGGGCAGGGGAGGGTACAATGAGCAGTTCTTC	CASSLEGRGGYNEQFF
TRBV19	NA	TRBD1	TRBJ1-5	TGTGCCAGTAGTGAGGGGGCAGGGCAGCCCCAGCATTTT	CASSEGAGQPQHF
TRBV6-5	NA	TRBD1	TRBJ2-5	TGTGCCAGCAGTCGGACAGGACGAGAGACCCAGTACTTC	CASSRTGRETQYF
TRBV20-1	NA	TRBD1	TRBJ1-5	TGCAGTGCTATCGGGGACAGCGATCAGCCCCAGCATTTT	CSAIGDSDQPQHF
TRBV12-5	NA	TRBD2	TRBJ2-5	TGTGCTAGTGGTTCGAGCGGGGGTGCAGAGACCCAGTACTTC	CASGSSGGAETQYF
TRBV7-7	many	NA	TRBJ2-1	TGTGCCAGCAGCTTAGAGGCCGCGAGCAATGAGCAGTTCTTC	CASSLEAASNEQFF
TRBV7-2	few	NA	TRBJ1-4	TGTGCCAGCAGCTCCCGGACGACCCGCCAAAGGGAAACTAATGAAAAACTGTTTTTT	CASSSRTTRQRETNEKLFF
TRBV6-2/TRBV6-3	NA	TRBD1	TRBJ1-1	TGTGCCAGCAGAGTGACAGGGGAAACTGAAGCTTTCTTT	CASRVTGETEAFF
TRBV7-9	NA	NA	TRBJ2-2	TGTGCCAGCAGCTTGGGGACTGGACTGGCAGAGGCCGGGGAGCTGTTTTTT	CASSLGTGLAEAGELFF
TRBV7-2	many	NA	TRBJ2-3	TGTGCCAGCAGCTTAGGCCTGGACACAGATACGCAGTATTTT	CASSLGLDTDTQYF
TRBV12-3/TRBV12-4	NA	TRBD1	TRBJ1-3	TGTGCCAGCAATTCCAGGGGGGGTGGAAACACCATATATTTT	CASNSRGGGNTIYF
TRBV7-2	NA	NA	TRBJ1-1	TGTGCCAGCAGCTTAGTGTTTGGGACTGAAGCTTTCTTT	CASSLVFGTEAFF
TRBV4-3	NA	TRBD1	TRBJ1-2	TGCGCCAGCAGCCAAGATTTCGGGGACAGGGGAAGAGGTGGCTACACCTTC	CASSQDFGDRGRGGYTF
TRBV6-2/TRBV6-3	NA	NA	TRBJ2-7	TGTGCCAGCAACCCACCAAGGGGGACCTACGAGCAGTACTTC	CASNPPRGTYEQYF